This entry lists 5 T cell receptor beta chains sequenced from one sample in a study of cytomegalovirus exposure and HLA in healthy donors. The PCR had 60 Vbeta and 13 Jbeta primers. Some clones are missing from TCRdb's copy, which holds only in-frame ones; the method was immunoSEQ multiplex PCR. The repertoire consists of 250,000 to 350,000 clones, with roughly 89% occurring once and the leading ten covering 3.5% to 4.5%. Sequencing was carried out using PBMCs. The receptors stem from a man aged 40-49 years in good health and CMV-seropositive.

CDR3: CASSYRTGREDTQYF. CDR3 DNA: TGTGCCAGCAGCTACCGGACAGGCCGGGAAGATACGCAGTATTTT. The chain uses TRBV7-2 and TRBJ2-3; the match to TRBD1 covers 7 bases. Looked up from germline, CDR1 is SGHTA and CDR2 is FQGNSA. The J segment lost 5 bases and the V segment lost 4 bases, leaving 9 bases of the junction unmatched. The CDR3 is 15 amino acids.

This clone was counted between two and nine times. This chain joins TRBV2 and TRBJ2-3, with 11 bases lining up with TRBD1. After removal of 3 bases from V and 5 bases from J, the junction contained 1 base not matched to a gene. This CDR3 region has 14 residues. Germline V CDR1 and CDR2: SNHLY, FYNNEI. The chain's CDR3 is CASSEDRGQDTQYF. CDR3 in DNA: TGTGCCAGCAGTGAGGACAGGGGGCAAGATACGCAGTATTTT.

The chain links TRBV5-1 to TRBJ1-1, with 9 bases aligning to TRBD1. Germline loops: CDR1 SGHRS, CDR2 YFSETQ. The CDR3 has 16 amino acids. The junction had 13 bases not matched to a gene; V was cut back by 5 bases and J by 5 bases. The chain's CDR3 is CASRQGTGNGPTEAFF. CDR3 DNA: TGCGCCAGCAGACAAGGGACAGGGAATGGTCCGACTGAAGCTTTCTTT.

V usage is TRBV27 and J usage is TRBJ2-1; maybe TRBD2 (6 bases). CDR3 length equals 17 residues. V dropped 1 base and J dropped 6 bases, with 19 bases sitting between them. Germline V gene data show CDR1 as MNHEY and CDR2 as SMNVEV (reference sequence). CDR3 protein: CASSLYIPGLPGNEQFF. Here the CDR3 DNA reads TGTGCCAGCAGTTTATACATTCCGGGACTGCCTGGCAATGAGCAGTTCTTC.

The J gene is TRBJ2-3, the V gene TRBV2; TRBD2 agrees at 15 bases. The CDR3 covers 16 residues. Germline CDR1 is SNHLY and CDR2 is FYNNEI. The junction had 7 bases not matched to a gene; V was cut back by 7 bases and J by 5 bases. The CDR3 nucleotides read TGTGCCAGCAAGACCGGACTAGCGGGAGGGATAGATACGCAGTATTTT. Translated: CASKTGLAGGIDTQYF. Based on the CDR3 plus reference TRBV2 and TRBJ2-3, the full variable domain is EPEVTQTPSHQVTQMGQEVILRCVPISNHLYFYWYRQILGQKVEFLVSFYNNEISEKSEIFDDQFSVERPDGSNFTLKIRSTKLEDSAMYFCASKTGLAGGIDTQYFGPGTRLTVL.